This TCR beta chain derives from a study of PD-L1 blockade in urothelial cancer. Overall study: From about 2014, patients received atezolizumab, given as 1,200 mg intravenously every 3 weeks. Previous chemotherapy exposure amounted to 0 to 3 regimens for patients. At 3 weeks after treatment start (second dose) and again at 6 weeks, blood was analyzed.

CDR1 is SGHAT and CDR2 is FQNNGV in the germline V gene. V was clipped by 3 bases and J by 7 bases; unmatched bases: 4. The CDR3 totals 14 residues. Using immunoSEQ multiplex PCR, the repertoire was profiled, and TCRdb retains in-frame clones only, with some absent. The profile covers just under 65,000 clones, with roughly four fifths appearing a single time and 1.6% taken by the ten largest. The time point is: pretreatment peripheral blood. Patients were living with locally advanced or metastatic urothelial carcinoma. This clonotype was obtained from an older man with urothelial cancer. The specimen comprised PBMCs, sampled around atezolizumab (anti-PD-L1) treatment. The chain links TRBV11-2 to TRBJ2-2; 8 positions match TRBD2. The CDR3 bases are TGTGCCAGCAGCTTCAAGCGGGAGAGCGGGGAGCTGTTTTTT. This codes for CASSFKRESGELFF.